These 8 T cell receptor beta chains were sequenced from one sample in a study of cytomegalovirus exposure and HLA in healthy donors. PCR primers comprised 60 Vbeta and 13 Jbeta primers. TCRdb's table, derived via immunoSEQ multiplex PCR, lists solely in-frame clones and lacks some. The sample consists of about 150,000 clones, approximately 70% of them appearing once. The source material was PBMCs. Receptor source: a woman in her late teens or twenties in good health and CMV-seronegative.

The rearrangement uses TRBV27 and TRBJ2-2, with TRBD2 as a possible D gene (6 bases). CDR1 and CDR2 (germline): MNHEY, SMNVEV (reference sequence). The CDR3 extends over 14 amino acids. Deletions cut 10 bases from V and 5 bases from J, with 17 bases between. CDR3 DNA: TGTGCCACGGCACCAGCGGGTACTACCGGGGAGCTGTTTTTT. It encodes CATAPAGTTGELFF.

CDR3: CASSPRSDQPQHF. The DNA of the CDR3 is TGTGCCAGCAGCCCCCGCTCGGATCAGCCCCAGCATTTT. The chain links TRBV11-2 to TRBJ1-5; unclear D gene. In germline, CDR1 is SGHAT, CDR2 FQNNGV. CDR3 size: 13 residues. V lost 5 bases and J 5 bases, leaving 10 bases between the germline ends.

By proportion, this clone is medium-sized. In nucleotides, the CDR3 is TGCGCCAGCAGCCAAGGAGAGGGGGCTTACTACGAGCAGTACTTC. The encoded protein is CASSQGEGAYYEQYF. V usage is TRBV4-1 and J usage is TRBJ2-7; 7 bases are a match to TRBD1. The germline gives CDR1 MGHRA, CDR2 YSYEKL. J lost 3 bases, V lost 1 base, and 6 bases had no gene match. This CDR3 is built from 15 residues.

The rearrangement links TRBV7-2 to TRBJ2-5; no reliable D call. Germline V gives CDR1 SGHTA, CDR2 FQGNSA. Trimming cost V 1 base and J 5 bases, with 11 bases left between them. The CDR3 totals 14 residues. The CDR3 sequence: CASSLGALSETQYF. The CDR3 DNA sequence: TGTGCCAGCAGCTTAGGCGCTCTTTCGGAGACCCAGTACTTC.

CDR3: CASSGDRGEGIQYF. The CDR3 DNA sequence: TGTGCCAGCAGCGGGGACAGGGGGGAGGGCATTCAGTACTTC. The chain uses TRBV9 and TRBJ2-4; TRBD1 agrees at 11 bases. This CDR3 contains 14 residues. Germline CDR1 reads SGDLS; CDR2 reads YYNGEE. Germline trimming cut 3 bases from V and 9 bases from J; bases unmatched to any gene: 5.

This clone has more than one count but fewer than ten. This chain uses TRBV19 with TRBJ2-1; 14 positions agree with TRBD2. The CDR3 is 18 amino acids. Per the germline V gene, CDR1 is LNHDA and CDR2 is SQIVND (reference sequence). V was clipped by 3 bases and J by 6 bases; unmatched bases: 10. Here the CDR3 reads CASSILTGTSGSPNEQFF. The DNA for the CDR3 is TGTGCCAGTAGTATCCTCACTGGGACTAGCGGGAGCCCCAATGAGCAGTTCTTC.

The rearrangement uses TRBV30 and TRBJ1-5, with TRBD1 as a possible D gene (5 bases). CDR3 length equals 12 residues. The germline V gene has CDR1 GTSNPN and CDR2 SVGIG (reference sequence). V lost 1 base, J lost 6 bases, and 7 bases lay in between. As DNA, the CDR3 is TGTGCCTGGAGTGGGGGGGGTCAGCCCCAGCATTTT. Protein product: CAWSGGGQPQHF. Looking up the rest from reference TRBV30 and TRBJ1-5 gives the full variable domain: SQTIHQWPATLVQPVGSPLSLECTVEGTSNPNLYWYRQAAGRGLQLLFYSVGIGQISSEVPQNLSASRPQDRQFILSSKKLLLSDSGFYLCAWSGGGQPQHFGDGTRLSIL.

CDR3 bases: TGTGCCAGCAGCTTAGGTACGGGAAACACTGAAGCTTTCTTT. This codes for CASSLGTGNTEAFF. V usage is TRBV11-3 and J usage is TRBJ1-1; no clear D. V lost 1 base and J lost 2, with 8 bases in between. Germline values: CDR1 SGHNT, CDR2 YENEEA. The CDR3 length is 14 residues.